Following are 18 T cell receptor beta chains from one sample sequenced in a study of cytomegalovirus exposure and HLA in healthy donors. PCR primers comprised 60 Vbeta and 13 Jbeta primers. TCRdb's table, derived via immunoSEQ multiplex PCR, lists solely in-frame clones and lacks some. The data hold about 170,000 clones, with 75% to 85% observed a single time. The sequencing sample was made of PBMCs. The receptors here all came from a woman in her forties or fifties in good health and CMV-seronegative.

This clone was picked up a small number of times. The J gene is TRBJ1-5, the V gene TRBV28, with TRBD1 matching 7 bases. This CDR3 has 17 residues. CDR1 is MDHEN and CDR2 is SYDVKM in the germline V gene. J lost 1 base, V lost 3 bases, and 9 bases had no gene match. The CDR3 loop reads CASSFLRQGRSNQPQHF. The CDR3 DNA follows: TGTGCCAGCAGTTTCCTTCGACAGGGCAGGAGCAATCAGCCCCAGCATTTT.

The chain is built from TRBV2 and TRBJ2-3; 13 bases agree with TRBD2. Per germline, CDR1 SNHLY and CDR2 FYNNEI. V lost 6 bases and J lost 2; bases outside the gene matches: 8. This CDR3 contains 17 residues. The CDR3 protein is CASRLRTSGGYTDTQYF. As DNA, the CDR3 is TGTGCCAGCAGGTTACGGACTAGCGGGGGATACACAGATACGCAGTATTTT.

The J gene is TRBJ1-4, the V gene TRBV7-6; D perhaps matches TRBD1 (5 bases). V lost 1 base, J lost 7 bases, and 13 bases lay in between. Germline-derived CDR1 and CDR2 are SGHVS and FNYEAQ. The CDR3 totals 15 residues. CDR3 sequence reads: CASSLGGRSGEKLFF. The CDR3 DNA reads as TGTGCCAGCAGCTTAGGGGGCAGGTCGGGTGAAAAACTGTTTTTT.

This clone appeared a few times. The chain carries TRBV27 and TRBJ2-2, with a tentative D call TRBD1 (6 bases). Deletions cut 5 bases from V and 6 bases from J, with 16 bases between. The CDR3 runs to 15 residues. The germline V gene encodes CDR1 MNHEY and CDR2 SMNVEV (reference sequence). CDR3 sequence (DNA): TGTGCCAGCAGTGCTTTAACAGGGATTGCCGGGGAGCTGTTTTTT. This gives the protein CASSALTGIAGELFF.

The V call is TRBV7-9, the J call TRBJ1-1; D is unresolved. The ends were cut back, 3 bases at V and 4 bases at J, with 6 bases in the middle. This CDR3 region has 12 residues. Germline loops: CDR1 SEHNR, CDR2 FQNEAQ (reference sequence). The CDR3 nucleotides read TGTGCCAGCAGCTTGACGGGCACTGAAGCTTTCTTT. Amino acids: CASSLTGTEAFF.

The chain recombines TRBV7-9 with TRBJ1-1; D not resolved. The CDR3 contains 13 residues. Trimming removed 2 bases at V and 6 bases at J, with 10 bases between. Germline assignment: CDR1 SEHNR and CDR2 FQNEAQ (reference sequence). CDR3 sequence: CASSLRGSAEAFF. Written as DNA, the CDR3 is TGTGCCAGCAGCTTAAGAGGATCAGCTGAAGCTTTCTTT.

The chain combines TRBV18 with TRBJ2-7; the match to TRBD2 covers 10 bases. CDR3 length: 17 residues. Germline loops: CDR1 KGHSH, CDR2 LQKENI. Losses at the gene ends were 0 bases for V and 5 bases for J; bases not matched to a gene: 10. This chain's CDR3 is CASSPPGRLAGAHEQYF. The DNA of the CDR3 is TGTGCCAGCTCACCACCAGGTCGACTAGCGGGCGCCCACGAGCAGTACTTC.

This sequence joins TRBV28 and TRBJ2-3; 9 bases fit TRBD1. V lost 5 bases, J lost 3 bases, and 9 bases stayed unmatched. Germline loops: CDR1 MDHEN, CDR2 SYDVKM. The CDR3 extends over 16 amino acids. CDR3 region: CASSPPGQGLTDTQYF. The CDR3 nucleotides are TGTGCCAGCAGTCCTCCGGGACAGGGTTTGACAGATACGCAGTATTTT.

The genes are TRBV7-9 and TRBJ2-3; 10 nucleotides match TRBD1. CDR1 and CDR2 from the germline V gene are SEHNR and FQNEAQ (reference sequence). V trimming: 3 bases; J trimming: 5 bases; junction bases outside the gene matches: 8. The CDR3 consists of 16 residues. The CDR3 DNA reads as TGTGCCAGCAGCTTCCCGACAGGGGGCAAGGTAGATACGCAGTATTTT. This encodes CASSFPTGGKVDTQYF.

This clone was observed a single time. V usage is TRBV5-1 and J usage is TRBJ2-7; a possible D gene is TRBD2 (6 bases). Trimming took 4 bases from V and 2 from J, leaving 10 bases between them. Germline V lookup: CDR1 SGHRS, CDR2 YFSETQ. The CDR3 is 13 amino acids. DNA for the CDR3: TGCGCCAGCAGCCCGGGGGATACCTACGAGCAGTACTTC. Encoded protein: CASSPGDTYEQYF.

V usage is TRBV18 and J usage is TRBJ1-2; D is perhaps TRBD1 (6 bases). Germline CDR1 is KGHSH and CDR2 is LQKENI. This CDR3 has 14 residues. Trimming cost V 3 bases and J 8 bases, with 16 bases left between them. The CDR3 reads CASSPDRLPPGYTF. Here the CDR3 DNA reads TGTGCCAGCTCACCCGACAGGCTACCCCCGGGCTACACCTTC.

The V and J genes are TRBV5-5 and TRBJ1-1; D remains ambiguous. The CDR3 spans 12 residues. V was shortened by 2 bases and J by 3 bases, with 5 bases between the two germline ends. The germline V gene encodes CDR1 SGHKS and CDR2 YYEKEE (reference sequence). CDR3 protein: CASSFSYTEAFF. In nucleotides, the CDR3 is TGTGCCAGCAGCTTTTCATACACTGAAGCTTTCTTT.

V usage is TRBV30 and J usage is TRBJ1-1; 7 bases align to TRBD1. Looked up from germline, CDR1 is GTSNPN and CDR2 is SVGIG (reference sequence). This CDR3 is built from 13 residues. The V gene end was trimmed by 3 bases and the J gene end by 1 base; junction bases not matched to a gene: 2. The CDR3 reads CAWSQGGNTEAFF. The CDR3 nucleotides are TGTGCCTGGAGCCAGGGGGGGAACACTGAAGCTTTCTTT.

The rearrangement joins TRBV25-1 to TRBJ2-1; TRBD1 agrees at 9 bases. This CDR3 region has 14 residues. The V gene's germline CDR1 is MGHDK and CDR2 SYGVNS. J lost 3 bases, V lost 8 bases, and 5 bases had no gene match. CDR3 sequence (DNA): TGTGCCAGCGTCGGGACAGGGAACTACAATGAGCAGTTCTTC. Translation: CASVGTGNYNEQFF.

In regard to this clone: Other DNA sequences in the sample encode the same CDR3. The rearrangement joins TRBV2 to TRBJ2-3; TRBD1 might be the D (6 bases). V was trimmed by 8 bases and J by 3 bases, leaving 12 bases between them. Germline assignment: CDR1 SNHLY and CDR2 FYNNEI. The CDR3 is made up of 13 amino acids. The CDR3 region is CASRGTGTDTQYF. The CDR3 DNA reads TGTGCCAGCCGCGGCACAGGGACAGATACGCAGTATTTT.

The gene calls are TRBV21-1 and TRBJ1-1; the table's D call TRBD1 went unverified against the DNA. TRBV21-1 counts as a pseudogene. The CDR3 runs 14 residues. The DNA of the CDR3 is TGTGCCAGCAGCGAGCGAGGGGGGAACACTGAAGCTTTCTTT. Translation gives CASSERGGNTEAFF.

This clone was observed once. The chain combines TRBV7-2 with TRBJ1-3; D call uncertain. Per germline, CDR1 SGHTA and CDR2 FQGNSA. Trimming took off 5 bases at V and 11 bases at J, with 13 bases between the two ends. The CDR3 sequence is 12 residues long. CDR3 nucleotides: TGTGCCAGCAGCCTGACGGGTGACTCCATATATTTT. Protein sequence: CASSLTGDSIYF.

V usage is TRBV6-6 and J usage is TRBJ1-6; 11 bases agree with TRBD1. Germline V CDR1 and CDR2: MNHNY, SVGAGI (reference sequence). With V trimmed by 6 bases and J by 8 bases, 6 bases remained unmatched. The CDR3 totals 15 residues. The DNA of the CDR3 is TGTGCCAGCAGGACAGGGACAGGGGGATATTCACCCCTCCACTTT. It specifies CASRTGTGGYSPLHF.